This TCR beta chain was found in a study of blood T cell repertoires in COVID-19. Germline CDR1 and CDR2: SGHNT and YYREEE (reference sequence). The trim removed 4 bases at V and 3 bases at J, leaving 7 bases unmatched. The length of the CDR3 is 15 residues. TCRdb's table, derived via immunoSEQ multiplex PCR, lists solely in-frame clones and lacks some. The sample has a few hundred thousand clones, 80% to 85% seen once. The clonotype originates from a woman between 50 and 59 years old who had recovered from COVID-19. Sequenced: PBMCs or T cells enriched from blood (not recorded which). The J gene is TRBJ1-1, the V gene TRBV5-4; 9 positions match TRBD1. The CDR3 bases are TGTGCCAGCAGCCCCCCCGGGACAGGGTACACTGAAGCTTTCTTT. This gives the protein CASSPPGTGYTEAFF.